Shown below are 32 T cell receptor beta chains from a single sample sequenced in a study of blood T cells in healthy people across ages. Combining a sample-barcoded 5' primer with a J-beta primer mix, a second PCR ran for about 7 to 12 cycles. TCRdb reprocessed the 5' RACE reads with MiXCR, giving one entry per CDR3 protein. This sample has 1 million or so distinct CDR3 sequences; 20% to 25% occur once, and the top ten carry about 0.69%. This same sample was also part of a study on T cells of mothers and their children.

Sequences were obtained from blood. The receptors come from a girl aged 2 to 10 in good health.

This clonotype turned up a few times. The chain recombines TRBV20-1 with TRBJ2-3; 9 bases are shared with TRBD2. The J segment lost 15 bases and the V segment lost 8 bases, leaving 18 bases of the junction unmatched. Germline values: CDR1 DFQATT, CDR2 SNEGSKA (reference sequence). The CDR3 runs 13 residues. The CDR3 coding sequence is TGCAGTCTCGCGGGGGGGCCCGTCCGGTCCCAATATTTT. It yields the protein CSLAGGPVRSQYF.

This clonotype was observed a few times. This sequence joins TRBV20-1 and TRBJ2-7, with D perhaps matching TRBD1 or TRBD2 (6 bases each). V was trimmed by 3 bases and J by 3 bases, leaving 18 bases between them. Germline CDR1 reads DFQATT; CDR2 reads SNEGSKA (reference sequence). The CDR3 has 15 residues. This chain's CDR3 is CSASDLTRGDYEQYF. The CDR3 region has the DNA TGCAGTGCTAGCGACCTGACTAGGGGGGACTACGAGCAGTACTTC.

The DNA of the CDR3 is TGTGCCAGCAGCCCGGTGGGGGATGTAGCGCCAAGAGGTCCGTTCTTC. This sequence encodes CASSPVGDVAPRGPFF. The chain couples TRBV7-2 to TRBJ2-1; D is perhaps TRBD1 or TRBD2 (5 bases each). V was cut by 5 bases and J by 15 bases, with 29 bases left in between. The CDR3 runs 16 residues. Germline-derived CDR1 and CDR2 are SGHTA and FQGNSA.

This clonotype was seen a few times. This chain connects TRBV5-1 to TRBJ1-4; TRBD1 is a possible D gene (5 bases). Germline V gene lookup returns CDR1 SGHRS and CDR2 YFSETQ. The CDR3 is 15 amino acids. V was pared by 1 base and J by 7 bases, with 14 bases between. The CDR3 protein is CASSLSSREGEKLFF. The CDR3 DNA follows: TGCGCCAGCAGCTTGTCCTCCAGGGAGGGTGAAAAACTGTTTTTT.

In this sample, this clonotype turned up a few times. The chain links TRBV10-3 to TRBJ2-7; D is possibly TRBD2 (6 bases). V lost 3 bases and J 3 bases, leaving 12 bases between the germline ends. The CDR3 has 14 residues. Germline CDR1 and CDR2: ENHRY and SYGVKD. CDR3 coding DNA: TGTGCCATCAGTGAAACCTGGGACTTCTACGAGCAGTACTTC. Translated: CAISETWDFYEQYF.

Of note for this clonotype: The DNA is omitted, as the CDR3 cannot be located on it reliably, and the CDR3 follows TCRdb's listing. This chain links TRBV4-2 with TRBJ1-1. The germline V gene has CDR1 LGHNA and CDR2 YNFKEQ. From its first to its last residue, the CDR3 has 14 amino acids. The CDR3: CASSTSEGSTEAFF.

The sample holds a few counts of this clonotype. V usage is TRBV7-3 and J usage is TRBJ2-1, with 8 nucleotides matching TRBD2. This CDR3 has 18 residues. The V and J ends lost 5 bases and 0 bases, in that order; junction bases with no gene match: 12. Germline lookup yields CDR1 SGHTA and CDR2 FQGTGA. Here the CDR3 DNA reads TGTGCCAGCAGCGCCCTTGGGGCTAGCGGGTACTCCTACAATGAGCAGTTCTTC. Residues: CASSALGASGYSYNEQFF.

Only one count was recorded for this clonotype. The V gene is TRBV7-2, the J gene TRBJ2-1; D possibly corresponds to TRBD2 (5 bases). The germline V gene has CDR1 SGHTA and CDR2 FQGNSA. V was shortened by 1 base and J by 1 base, with 11 bases between the two germline ends. There are 16 residues in the CDR3. The chain's CDR3 is CASSLGGQKSYNEQFF. CDR3 coding DNA: TGTGCCAGCAGCTTAGGAGGGCAAAAATCCTACAATGAGCAGTTCTTC.

There are a few counts of this clonotype. The chain uses TRBV4-3 and TRBJ2-3, with D perhaps TRBD2 (5 bases). Germline assignment: CDR1 LGHNA and CDR2 YSLEER. Trimming removed 0 bases from V and 1 base from J, with 8 bases in between. The CDR3 has 15 residues. CDR3 bases: TGCGCCAGCAGCCAAGATCTAGCAGGCACAGATACGCAGTATTTT. Translated, it gives CASSQDLAGTDTQYF.

This clonotype occurred a few times. The V and J genes are TRBV6-5 and TRBJ2-7; 7 bases are shared with TRBD1. CDR1 MNHEY and CDR2 SVGAGI come from the germline V gene. The CDR3 length is 14 residues. The V and J ends lost 6 bases and 0 bases, in that order; junction bases with no gene match: 5. In DNA form, the CDR3 reads TGTGCCAGCAGCACCTGGGACAGCTCCTACGAGCAGTACTTC. Its protein is CASSTWDSSYEQYF.

There are a few counts of this clonotype. This chain links TRBV4-1 with TRBJ2-1; no clear D gene. The V end lost 0 bases, the J end lost 4 bases, and 16 bases lay between the germline ends. Germline lookup yields CDR1 MGHRA and CDR2 YSYEKL. The CDR3 has 17 residues. CDR3 nucleotide sequence: TGCGCCAGCAGCCAAGATCGGTGGGTTGACGGATACAATGAGCAGTTCTTC. It translates to CASSQDRWVDGYNEQFF.

This clonotype showed up just a few times. The chain links TRBV12-3 or TRBV12-4 to TRBJ2-7; perhaps TRBD1 as D (6 bases). The V end lost 2 bases, the J end lost 12 bases, and 14 bases lay between the germline ends. The CDR3 extends over 12 amino acids. The CDR3 DNA reads as TGTGCCAGCAGTTTACGGCGGTCAGGGGTGTACTTC. It specifies CASSLRRSGVYF.

Comments on this clonotype: At one end, the junction sequence differs from germline, possibly due to a read error. The chain employs TRBV6-6 and TRBJ1-2, with TRBD1 as a possible D gene (6 bases). Germline-derived CDR1 and CDR2 are MNHNY and SVGAGI (reference sequence). The CDR3 extends over 10 amino acids. The CDR3 nucleotides are TGTGCCAGCAGTCGACAGGCCCCTATGTTC. Its translation: CASSRQAPMF.

The chain uses TRBV6-5 and TRBJ2-1; no clear D gene. The length of the CDR3 is 15 residues. V lost 4 bases and J lost 2, with 12 bases in between. Germline-derived CDR1 and CDR2 are MNHEY and SVGAGI. This chain's CDR3 is CASSSGRPTYNEQFF. CDR3 coding DNA: TGTGCCAGCAGTTCCGGGCGACCAACCTACAATGAGCAGTTCTTC.

The chain recombines TRBV24-1 with TRBJ2-3; tentative D call: TRBD1 (5 bases). Germline lookup yields CDR1 KGHDR and CDR2 SFDVKD. CDR3 length: 18 residues. V lost 1 base, J lost 4 bases, and 20 bases lay in between. The chain's CDR3 is CATSDFRSVGQGPDTQYF. CDR3 sequence (DNA): TGTGCCACCAGTGATTTTCGATCTGTGGGGCAGGGTCCAGATACGCAGTATTTT.

The chain employs TRBV27 and TRBJ1-1; D gene ambiguous. This CDR3 has 16 residues. Germline loops: CDR1 MNHEY, CDR2 SMNVEV (reference sequence). Trimming took off 6 bases at V and 8 bases at J, with 25 bases between the two ends. CDR3 in amino acids: CASRLTGWTTFREAFF. The DNA for the CDR3 is TGTGCCAGCAGACTTACTGGGTGGACTACCTTTCGGGAAGCTTTCTTT.

A few counts support this clonotype. The CDR3 bases are TGCAGTGCTAGGACAGGGGGTGGCTATGAGCAGTTCTTC. This translates into CSARTGGGYEQFF. The chain links TRBV20-1 to TRBJ2-5; 9 nucleotides align to TRBD1. TRBJ2-1 matches the DNA end more closely, so the J call is doubtful. CDR3 length equals 13 residues. In germline, CDR1 is DFQATT, CDR2 SNEGSKA (reference sequence).

The J gene is TRBJ1-2, the V gene TRBV4-1; 7 bases line up with TRBD1. CDR1 and CDR2 from the germline V gene are MGHRA and YSYEKL. The CDR3 runs to 16 residues. V shed 0 bases, J shed 4 bases, and the junction held 8 bases outside the gene matches. The CDR3 protein is CASSQDFTGDTYGYTF. CDR3 bases: TGCGCCAGCAGCCAAGACTTCACAGGGGATACCTATGGCTACACCTTC.

The chain joins TRBV5-5 to TRBJ2-3; TRBD1 agrees at 11 bases. The V and J ends lost 4 bases and 2 bases, in that order; junction bases with no gene match: 3. The CDR3 is 15 residues long. Germline V lookup: CDR1 SGHKS, CDR2 YYEKEE (reference sequence). The CDR3 sequence is CASSTGQGATDTQYF. CDR3 in DNA: TGTGCCAGCAGCACCGGACAGGGGGCCACAGATACGCAGTATTTT. Full variable domain (missing parts from reference TRBV5-5 and TRBJ2-3): DAGVTQSPTHLIKTRGQQVTLRCSPISGHKSVSWYQQVLGQGPQFIFQYYEKEERGRGNFPDRFSARQFPNYSSELNVNALLLGDSALYLCASSTGQGATDTQYFGPGTRLTVL.

The V and J genes are TRBV10-3 and TRBJ2-1; 8 bases fit TRBD1. CDR1 is ENHRY and CDR2 is SYGVKD in the germline V gene. Losses at the gene ends were 4 bases for V and 7 bases for J; bases not matched to a gene: 6. The CDR3 runs 14 residues. CDR3 nucleotides: TGTGCCATCAGTGGCCAGGGGGCTCGAAATGAGCAGTTCTTC. Amino acids: CAISGQGARNEQFF.

This clonotype came up a few times. The chain is built from TRBV7-2 and TRBJ2-5, with 7 bases aligning to TRBD1. TRBJ2-1 matches the DNA end more closely, so the J call is doubtful. Per germline, CDR1 SGHTA and CDR2 FQGNSA. CDR3 length: 15 residues. CDR3 in DNA: TGTGCCAGCAGCGTCACCGGGACAGCGTACAATGAGCAGTTCTTC. It encodes CASSVTGTAYNEQFF.

The chain carries TRBV7-2 and TRBJ2-5, with 7 bases aligning to TRBD1. Matching the DNA end better, TRBJ2-7 makes the J call doubtful. Germline values: CDR1 SGHTA, CDR2 FQGNSA. The CDR3 is 15 residues long. The CDR3, as DNA: TGTGCCAGGAGCCCAGATCCGACAGGGTGGGACGAGCAGTACTTC. Translating it yields CARSPDPTGWDEQYF.

This clonotype has just a few counts. The chain has TRBV29-1 and TRBJ1-4, with a possible D match to TRBD1 (6 bases). The CDR3 sequence is 14 residues long. Germline loops: CDR1 SQVTM, CDR2 ANQGSEA. Between the trimmed V and J ends, which lost 4 bases and 2 bases, there was a span of 11 bases. CDR3 protein: CSVGGPRTNEKLFF. CDR3 in DNA: TGCAGCGTTGGGGGGCCCCGCACTAATGAAAAACTGTTTTTT.

V and J are TRBV7-3 and TRBJ2-5; TRBD1 or TRBD2 may be the D gene (6 bases each). This CDR3 region has 15 residues. Germline CDR1 SGHTA, CDR2 FQGTGA. Deletions cut 2 bases from V and 1 base from J, with 11 bases between. The CDR3 loop is CASSLLSGAQETQYF. The CDR3 DNA is TGTGCCAGCAGCTTACTGTCGGGGGCCCAAGAGACCCAGTACTTC.

V is TRBV20-1 and J is TRBJ2-1, with 7 bases that match TRBD1. In germline, CDR1 is DFQATT, CDR2 SNEGSKA (reference sequence). There are 15 residues in the CDR3. The V gene end was trimmed by 6 bases and the J gene end by 3 bases; junction bases not matched to a gene: 11. DNA of the CDR3: TGCAGTGCCGACGGACAGGTAAAAATCTACAATGAGCAGTTCTTC. Protein: CSADGQVKIYNEQFF.

This clonotype turned up a few times. The rearrangement uses TRBV15 and TRBJ2-1; D is undetermined. The length of the CDR3 is 15 residues. With 3 bases removed from V and 3 bases from J, the gap between germline ends came to 12 bases. Germline CDR1 reads LNHNV; CDR2 reads YYDKDF (reference sequence). The DNA of the CDR3 is TGTGCCACCAGCAGCCAGGACGGTGACTACAATGAGCAGTTCTTC. It codes for CATSSQDGDYNEQFF.

This clonotype has more than one count but fewer than ten. The V gene is TRBV4-1, the J gene TRBJ2-5, with 12 nucleotides matching TRBD1. The J call may be mistaken, given a closer DNA end match to TRBJ2-7. CDR3 length: 19 amino acids. Germline CDR1 and CDR2: MGHRA and YSYEKL. CDR3: CASSRRLGQGARSSYEQYF. The CDR3 region has the DNA TGCGCCAGCAGCCGGAGATTGGGACAGGGGGCCCGAAGCTCCTACGAGCAGTACTTC.

The V gene is TRBV29-1, the J gene TRBJ1-2; D is unclear. V was pared by 4 bases and J by 8 bases, with 5 bases between. Per germline, CDR1 SQVTM and CDR2 ANQGSEA. There are 9 residues in the CDR3. In DNA form, the CDR3 reads TGCAGCGTTGGGGAGGGCTACACCTTC. It translates to CSVGEGYTF.

The chain has TRBV7-2 and TRBJ2-3; D gene ambiguous. Per the germline V gene, CDR1 is SGHTA and CDR2 is FQGNSA. CDR3 length: 14 amino acids. The V end lost 2 bases, the J end lost 4 bases, and 10 bases lay between the germline ends. The CDR3 sequence is CASSLYPEPDTQYF. The CDR3 DNA follows: TGTGCCAGCAGCTTATATCCAGAGCCAGATACGCAGTATTTT.

This clonotype was counted between two and nine times. V usage is TRBV3-1 and J usage is TRBJ2-5; maybe TRBD2 (5 bases). Germline assignment: CDR1 LGHDT and CDR2 YNNKEL (reference sequence). Trimming left V 3 bases short and J 4 bases short, with 12 bases between. This CDR3 region has 14 residues. CDR3 bases: TGTGCCAGCAGCCAGTTTAGCGTCCCAGAGACCCAGTACTTC. Protein sequence: CASSQFSVPETQYF.

This sequence joins TRBV15 and TRBJ2-5, with D uncertain. The V end was cut by 3 bases, the J end by 3 bases, with 8 bases between. The CDR3 has 13 residues. Per germline, CDR1 LNHNV and CDR2 YYDKDF (reference sequence). The DNA for the CDR3 is TGTGCCACCAGCAGTCAGACGGAAGAGACCCAGTACTTC. Encoded protein: CATSSQTEETQYF.

The J gene is TRBJ2-7, the V gene TRBV7-9, with D possibly TRBD2 on 5 matching bases. The CDR3 has 13 amino acids. Trimming cost V 6 bases and J 3 bases, with 12 bases left between them. Germline CDR1 SEHNR, CDR2 FQNEAQ (reference sequence). Written as DNA, the CDR3 is TGTGCCAGCAGTGGGCCCGGGGACTACGAGCAGTACTTC. Translation: CASSGPGDYEQYF.